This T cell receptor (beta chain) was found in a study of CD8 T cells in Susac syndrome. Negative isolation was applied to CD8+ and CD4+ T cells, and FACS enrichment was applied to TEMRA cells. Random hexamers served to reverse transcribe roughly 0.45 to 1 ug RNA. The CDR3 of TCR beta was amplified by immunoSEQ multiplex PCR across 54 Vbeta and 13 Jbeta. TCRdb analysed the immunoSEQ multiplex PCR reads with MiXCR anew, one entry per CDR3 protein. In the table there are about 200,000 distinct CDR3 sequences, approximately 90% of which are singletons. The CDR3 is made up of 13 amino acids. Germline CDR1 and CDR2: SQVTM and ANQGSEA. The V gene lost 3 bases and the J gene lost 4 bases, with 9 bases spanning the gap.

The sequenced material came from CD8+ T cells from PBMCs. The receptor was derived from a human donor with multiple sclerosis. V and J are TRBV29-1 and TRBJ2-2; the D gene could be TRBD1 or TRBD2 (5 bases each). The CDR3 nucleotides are TGCAGCGTTGAGGGACCCGGCACCGGGGAGCTGTTTTTT. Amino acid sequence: CSVEGPGTGELFF.